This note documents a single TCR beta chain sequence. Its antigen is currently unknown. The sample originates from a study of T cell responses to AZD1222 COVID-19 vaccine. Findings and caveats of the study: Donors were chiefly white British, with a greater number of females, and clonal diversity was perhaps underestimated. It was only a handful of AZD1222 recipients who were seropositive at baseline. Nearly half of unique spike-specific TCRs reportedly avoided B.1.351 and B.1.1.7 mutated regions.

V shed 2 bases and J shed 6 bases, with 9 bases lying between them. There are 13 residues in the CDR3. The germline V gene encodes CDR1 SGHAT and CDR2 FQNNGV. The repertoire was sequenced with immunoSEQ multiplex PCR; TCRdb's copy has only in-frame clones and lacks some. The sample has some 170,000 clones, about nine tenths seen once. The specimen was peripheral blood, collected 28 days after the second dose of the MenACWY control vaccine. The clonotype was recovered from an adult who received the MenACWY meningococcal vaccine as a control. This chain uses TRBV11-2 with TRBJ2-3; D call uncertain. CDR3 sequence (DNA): TGTGCCAGCAGCTTAAGGGCCTGGGATACGCAGTATTTT. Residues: CASSLRAWDTQYF. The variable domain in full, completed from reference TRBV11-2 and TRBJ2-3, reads EAGVAQSPRYKIIEKRQSVAFWCNPISGHATLYWYQQILGQGPKLLIQFQNNGVVDDSQLPKDRFSAERLKGVDSTLKIQPAKLEDSAVYLCASSLRAWDTQYFGPGTRLTVL.